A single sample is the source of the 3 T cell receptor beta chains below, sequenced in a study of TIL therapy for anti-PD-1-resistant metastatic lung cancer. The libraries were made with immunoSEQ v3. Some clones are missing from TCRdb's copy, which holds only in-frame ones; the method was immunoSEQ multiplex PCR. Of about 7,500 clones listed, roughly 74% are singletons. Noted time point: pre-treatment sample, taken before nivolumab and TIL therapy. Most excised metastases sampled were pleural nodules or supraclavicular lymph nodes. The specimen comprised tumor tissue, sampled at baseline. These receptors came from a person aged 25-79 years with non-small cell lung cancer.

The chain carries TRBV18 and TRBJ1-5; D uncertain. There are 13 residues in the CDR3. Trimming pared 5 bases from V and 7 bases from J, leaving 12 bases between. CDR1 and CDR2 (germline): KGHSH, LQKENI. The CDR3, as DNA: TGTGCCAGCTCAATGGCAGACTCCCAGCCCCAGCATTTT. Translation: CASSMADSQPQHF.

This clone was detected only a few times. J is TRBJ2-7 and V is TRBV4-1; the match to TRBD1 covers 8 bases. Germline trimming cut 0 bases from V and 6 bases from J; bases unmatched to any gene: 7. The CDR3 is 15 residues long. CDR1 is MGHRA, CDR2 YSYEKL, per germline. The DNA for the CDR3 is TGCGCCAGCAGCCAAGATCCGGACAGGGCCTCCGAGCAGTACTTC. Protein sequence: CASSQDPDRASEQYF.

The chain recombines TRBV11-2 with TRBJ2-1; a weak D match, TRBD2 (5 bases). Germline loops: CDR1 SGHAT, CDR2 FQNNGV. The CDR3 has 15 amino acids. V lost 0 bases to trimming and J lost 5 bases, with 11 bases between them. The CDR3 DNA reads TGTGCCAGCAGCTTAGATCGAGGGCCTCACAATGAGCAGTTCTTC. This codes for CASSLDRGPHNEQFF. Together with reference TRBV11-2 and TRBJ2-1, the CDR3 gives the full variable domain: EAGVAQSPRYKIIEKRQSVAFWCNPISGHATLYWYQQILGQGPKLLIQFQNNGVVDDSQLPKDRFSAERLKGVDSTLKIQPAKLEDSAVYLCASSLDRGPHNEQFFGPGTRLTVL.